The 22 T cell receptor beta chains listed next were all sequenced from one sample in a study of T cell responses to AZD1222 COVID-19 vaccine. Some clones are missing from TCRdb's copy, which holds only in-frame ones; the method was immunoSEQ multiplex PCR. The repertoire holds 100,000 to 110,000 clones, 80% to 90% seen once, with about 16% in the top ten. The source was peripheral blood, collected on day 0 of AZD1222 vaccination. The receptors originated from an adult in good health.

This clone was counted a single time. The chain is built from TRBV14 and TRBJ1-6; D might be TRBD1 (5 bases). CDR3 length equals 13 residues. The germline CDR1 and CDR2 sequences are SGHDN and FVKESK. V lost 4 bases and J 11 bases, leaving 12 bases between the germline ends. The CDR3 DNA sequence: TGTGCCAGCAGCCCCAGAGCGGGGGCACCCCTCCACTTT. Translated, it gives CASSPRAGAPLHF.

The CDR3 nucleotides read TGTGCCAGCAGCTTTGGGGCCACGGGAGGCACAGATACGCAGTATTTT. Translating it yields CASSFGATGGTDTQYF. The rearrangement uses TRBV7-2 and TRBJ2-3, with D possibly TRBD2 on 6 matching bases. Trimming took 3 bases from V and 1 from J, leaving 14 bases between them. Germline CDR1 is SGHTA and CDR2 is FQGNSA. This CDR3 comprises 16 residues.

The chain couples TRBV5-1 to TRBJ1-1; D call uncertain. V lost 9 bases, J lost 4 bases, and 16 bases lay in between. The CDR3 runs 13 residues. The germline CDR1 and CDR2 sequences are SGHRS and YFSETQ. The CDR3 coding sequence is TGCGCCATTTCGGATCCGGGTCGCACTGAAGCTTTCTTT. This gives the protein CAISDPGRTEAFF.

The chain is built from TRBV10-2 and TRBJ2-7, with 9 nucleotides matching TRBD1. The CDR3 is 13 amino acids. V lost 3 bases, J lost 7 bases, and 4 bases stayed unmatched. Germline assignment: CDR1 WSHSY and CDR2 SAAADI. The CDR3 spells CASSEDRGGEQYF. The CDR3 bases are TGCGCCAGCAGTGAAGACAGGGGGGGGGAGCAGTACTTC.

The J gene is TRBJ1-4, the V gene TRBV20-1; D not resolved. The V and J ends lost 6 bases and 5 bases respectively, with 7 bases between them. The germline V gene has CDR1 DFQATT and CDR2 SNEGSKA (reference sequence). The CDR3 sequence is 11 residues long. In nucleotides, the CDR3 is TGCAGTGCGGCCGGGAATGAAAAACTGTTTTTT. Its protein is CSAAGNEKLFF.

The gene calls are TRBV5-1 and TRBJ2-1, with D uncertain. Germline V gene lookup returns CDR1 SGHRS and CDR2 YFSETQ. The CDR3 has 16 amino acids. The germline V and J ends were trimmed by 0 bases and 7 bases, with 17 bases remaining between them. DNA for the CDR3: TGCGCCAGCAGCTTGGGGCGCAGATTGGGTCCAAATGAGCAGTTCTTC. Translated: CASSLGRRLGPNEQFF.

The chain joins TRBV9 to TRBJ1-1; possible D gene TRBD1, 5 bases. Germline V CDR1 and CDR2: SGDLS, YYNGEE. The CDR3 runs 13 residues. V was cut by 1 base and J by 6 bases, with 10 bases left in between. The CDR3 loop is CASSVNGGSEAFF. The CDR3 nucleotides are TGTGCCAGCAGCGTAAATGGGGGATCTGAAGCTTTCTTT. Based on the CDR3 plus reference TRBV9 and TRBJ1-1, the full variable domain is DSGVTQTPKHLITATGQRVTLRCSPRSGDLSVYWYQQSLDQGLQFLIQYYNGEERAKGNILERFSAQQFPDLHSELNLSSLELGDSALYFCASSVNGGSEAFFGQGTRLTVV.

The V gene is TRBV10-3, the J gene TRBJ1-1, with D perhaps matching TRBD1 (6 bases). Germline-derived CDR1 and CDR2 are ENHRY and SYGVKD. This CDR3 contains 14 residues. Trimming left V 4 bases short and J 7 bases short, with 16 bases between. As DNA, the CDR3 is TGTGCCATCAGTGGGGGAGGCAGGGGCAATGAAGCTTTCTTT. Its protein product is CAISGGGRGNEAFF.

The genes are TRBV2 and TRBJ1-2; 8 nucleotides match TRBD1. With V trimmed by 2 bases and J by 3 bases, 5 bases remained unmatched. There are 15 residues in the CDR3. The germline CDR1 and CDR2 sequences are SNHLY and FYNNEI. The CDR3: CASSERDRNYYGYTF. CDR3 coding DNA: TGTGCCAGCAGTGAAAGGGACAGGAATTACTATGGCTACACCTTC.

V and J are TRBV5-1 and TRBJ1-1; tentatively, D is TRBD1 (5 bases). Germline values: CDR1 SGHRS, CDR2 YFSETQ. This CDR3 region has 15 residues. Trimming stripped 0 bases from V and 3 bases from J, with 12 bases between. The CDR3 loop is CASSLGRQTYTEAFF. The CDR3 nucleotides are TGCGCCAGCAGCTTGGGGAGACAGACGTACACTGAAGCTTTCTTT.

The rearrangement uses TRBV7-2 and TRBJ1-1; D gene unclear. Per germline, CDR1 SGHTA and CDR2 FQGNSA. The CDR3 length is 15 residues. V shed 6 bases and J shed 0 bases, with 14 bases lying between them. The CDR3 loop is CASRQQPRMNTEAFF. CDR3 nucleotide sequence: TGTGCCAGCAGGCAACAACCCCGGATGAACACTGAAGCTTTCTTT.

CDR3 loop: CATQQGWANEQYF. The CDR3 region has the DNA TGTGCCACCCAACAGGGGTGGGCTAACGAGCAGTACTTC. This sequence joins TRBV19 and TRBJ2-7, with 7 bases matching TRBD1. Per germline, CDR1 LNHDA and CDR2 SQIVND (reference sequence). This CDR3 has 13 residues. V trimming: 10 bases; J trimming: 5 bases; junction bases outside the gene matches: 11.

The J gene is TRBJ2-1, the V gene TRBV3-1 (or the pseudogene TRBV3-2); 7 nucleotides match TRBD2. The trim removed 0 bases at V and 2 bases at J, leaving 4 bases unmatched. The germline CDR1 and CDR2 sequences are LGHDT and YNNKEL (reference sequence). This CDR3 has 16 residues. The CDR3 reads CASSQEGSGPYNEQFF. CDR3 DNA sequence: TGTGCCAGCAGCCAAGAAGGTAGCGGGCCCTACAATGAGCAGTTCTTC.

This clone was seen a few times. This sequence joins TRBV11-2 and TRBJ1-6; D gene uncertain. Germline V gives CDR1 SGHAT, CDR2 FQNNGV. Trimming took off 4 bases at V and 0 bases at J, with 7 bases between the two ends. The CDR3 is 15 residues long. CDR3 residues: CASSSNSSYNSPLHF. CDR3 sequence (DNA): TGTGCCAGCAGCTCCAACAGCTCCTATAATTCACCCCTCCACTTT.

The sample holds one count of this clone. The genes are TRBV6-2 or TRBV6-3 and TRBJ2-7, with TRBD2 matching over 8 bases. CDR1 is MNHEY, CDR2 SVGEGT, per germline. J lost 2 bases, V lost 6 bases, and 6 bases had no gene match. The CDR3 spans 14 residues. The CDR3 bases are TGTGCCAGCAGCAGGGCCGGGGGGGCCTACGAGCAGTACTTC. This sequence encodes CASSRAGGAYEQYF.

The chain is built from TRBV29-1 and TRBJ1-4, with D perhaps matching TRBD1 (6 bases). Germline CDR1 SQVTM, CDR2 ANQGSEA. The CDR3 runs 16 residues. V dropped 6 bases and J dropped 7 bases, with 24 bases sitting between them. The CDR3 sequence is CSVGTGTKGIGEKLFF. CDR3 nucleotide sequence: TGCAGCGTAGGCACCGGGACAAAAGGGATTGGTGAAAAACTGTTTTTT.

The V call is TRBV11-3, the J call TRBJ1-2; possibly TRBD1 for D (6 bases). The germline V gene has CDR1 SGHNT and CDR2 YENEEA. V was trimmed by 5 bases and J by 6 bases, leaving 16 bases between them. This CDR3 is built from 14 residues. CDR3 DNA: TGTGCCAGCAGCCCCGAACAGGGACGCGATGGCTACACCTTC. Residues: CASSPEQGRDGYTF.

The rearrangement links TRBV3-1 (or the pseudogene TRBV3-2) to TRBJ2-7, with 8 bases matching TRBD2. In germline, CDR1 is LGHDT, CDR2 YNNKEL (reference sequence). The J segment lost 6 bases and the V segment lost 5 bases, leaving 12 bases of the junction unmatched. The CDR3 sequence is 15 residues long. CDR3 sequence (DNA): TGTGCCAGCAGCTTAGGGGCGGGAGGCCCTGTCGAGCAGTACTTC. It codes for CASSLGAGGPVEQYF.

The chain combines TRBV19 with TRBJ2-6; D is possibly TRBD1 (6 bases). The CDR3 is 20 amino acids. Deletions cut 5 bases from V and 0 bases from J, with 23 bases between. The germline V gene has CDR1 LNHDA and CDR2 SQIVND (reference sequence). CDR3 in amino acids: CASSPHLGQLLSSGANVLTF. Written as DNA, the CDR3 is TGTGCCAGTAGTCCCCACCTCGGACAGTTATTAAGCTCTGGGGCCAACGTCCTGACTTTC.

Only a few counts were recorded for this clone. The V call is TRBV7-3, the J call TRBJ1-4, with TRBD1 matching 9 bases. The length of the CDR3 is 18 residues. V gave up 7 bases and J gave up 6 bases; unmatched junction bases: 18. Per germline, CDR1 SGHTA and CDR2 FQGTGA. This chain's CDR3 is CASTGVNRGQGFDEKLFF. In DNA form, the CDR3 reads TGTGCCAGCACCGGAGTAAACAGGGGGCAAGGCTTTGATGAAAAACTGTTTTTT. The complete variable domain, with remaining parts taken from reference TRBV7-3 and TRBJ1-4, reads GAGVSQTPSNKVTEKGKYVELRCDPISGHTALYWYRQSLGQGPEFLIYFQGTGAADDSGLPNDRFFAVRPEGSVSTLKIQRTERGDSAVYLCASTGVNRGQGFDEKLFFGSGTQLSVL.

This rearrangement joins TRBV6-2 or TRBV6-3 to TRBJ1-1; D gene unclear. V gave up 3 bases and J gave up 6 bases, with 14 bases separating them. The CDR3 loop spans 14 amino acids. Germline-derived CDR1 and CDR2 are MNHEY and SVGEGT. CDR3 protein: CASSYRRDSPEAFF. CDR3 sequence (DNA): TGTGCCAGCAGTTATCGTCGGGATTCCCCTGAAGCTTTCTTT.

This clone was recorded only once. The chain recombines TRBV5-4 with TRBJ2-3; 9 bases map to TRBD2. Trimming cost V 7 bases and J 3 bases; bases outside gene matches: 12. CDR1 is SGHNT, CDR2 YYREEE, per germline (reference sequence). There are 16 residues in the CDR3. The DNA of the CDR3 is TGTGCCAGCTCGCCTAGCGGGAATGGGAGAACAGATACGCAGTATTTT. Encoded protein: CASSPSGNGRTDTQYF.